The 16 T cell receptor beta chains below come from one sample, sequenced in a study of cytotoxic CD8 clonotypes in ibrutinib-treated CLL. The repertoire was sequenced with immunoSEQ multiplex PCR; TCRdb's copy has only in-frame clones and lacks some. There are 110,000 or so clones in the sample; more than 55% occur only once, and roughly 35% lies in the top ten. The source was PBMCs, collected after 24 months of ibrutinib treatment. The receptor set was obtained from a human donor with chronic lymphocytic leukemia.

The gene calls are TRBV11-3 and TRBJ2-7; D is possibly TRBD2 (7 bases). This CDR3 is built from 14 residues. The germline V gene has CDR1 SGHNT and CDR2 YENEEA. V was trimmed by 3 bases and J by 6 bases, leaving 15 bases between them. CDR3 sequence: CASSFPGGPGEQYF. CDR3 coding DNA: TGTGCCAGCAGCTTCCCCGGGGGGCCCGGCGAGCAGTACTTC.

This clone showed up just once. CDR3 nucleotides: TGCGCCAGCAGCCCTGGACAGATCCTAGCCAAAAACATTCAGTACTTC. This encodes CASSPGQILAKNIQYF. The chain links TRBV5-1 to TRBJ2-4, with D tentatively TRBD1 (6 bases). The CDR3 is 16 amino acids. Germline V CDR1 and CDR2: SGHRS, YFSETQ. V lost 4 bases to trimming and J lost 0 bases, with 14 bases between them.

The chain is built from TRBV7-3 and TRBJ2-3; 9 bases fit TRBD2. Germline-derived CDR1 and CDR2 are SGHTA and FQGTGA. The trim removed 6 bases at V and 3 bases at J, leaving 10 bases unmatched. CDR3 size: 16 residues. The CDR3 reads CASSFTRGGRTDTQYF. For the CDR3, the DNA is TGTGCCAGCAGTTTTACGCGGGGGGGCCGGACAGATACGCAGTATTTT.

This rearrangement joins TRBV30 to TRBJ1-2; possible D gene TRBD1, 5 bases. Germline CDR1 is GTSNPN and CDR2 is SVGIG (reference sequence). The CDR3 is made up of 12 amino acids. Trimming removed 8 bases from V and 2 bases from J, with 12 bases in between. The CDR3 DNA reads TGTGCCCTGGGTAGGGGAAACTATGGCTACACCTTC. Translated, it gives CALGRGNYGYTF.

This clone has only one observation. J is TRBJ1-2 and V is TRBV6-6; D ambiguous. From germline, CDR1 is MNHNY and CDR2 SVGAGI (reference sequence). This CDR3 is 11 amino acids long. V lost 6 bases and J lost 5, with 7 bases in between. This CDR3 is CASSHQYGYTF. The CDR3 coding sequence is TGTGCCAGCAGCCACCAGTATGGCTACACCTTC.

This clone has only a few counts. The chain joins TRBV4-1 to TRBJ2-3; 16 nucleotides line up with TRBD2. Germline CDR1 and CDR2: MGHRA and YSYEKL. The CDR3 consists of 19 residues. V was pared by 2 bases and J by 1 base, with 6 bases of the junction left unmatched. In nucleotides, the CDR3 is TGCGCCAGCAGCCAAAAGGGACTAGCGGGGGGGCTTGGCACAGATACGCAGTATTTT. Its protein is CASSQKGLAGGLGTDTQYF.

This clone appeared a few times. The rearrangement links TRBV30 to TRBJ1-2; TRBD1 aligns across 8 bases. The germline gives CDR1 GTSNPN, CDR2 SVGIG (reference sequence). Losses at the gene ends were 2 bases for V and 4 bases for J; bases not matched to a gene: 3. The length of the CDR3 is 13 residues. CDR3 nucleotides: TGTGCCTGGAGTCTAGGACAGGGCTATGGCTACACCTTC. It codes for CAWSLGQGYGYTF.

This clone was seen more than once but under ten times. The chain is built from TRBV6-6 and TRBJ2-7, with TRBD2 as a possible D gene (6 bases). There are 14 residues in the CDR3. The germline V gene encodes CDR1 MNHNY and CDR2 SVGAGI (reference sequence). Trimming stripped 2 bases from V and 4 bases from J, with 12 bases between. CDR3 region: CASSYRGMGYEQYF. The CDR3 DNA is TGTGCCAGCAGTTACCGGGGGATGGGTTACGAGCAGTACTTC.

V is TRBV25-1 and J is TRBJ1-4; a weak D match, TRBD1 (6 bases). CDR1 and CDR2 (germline): MGHDK, SYGVNS. The CDR3 loop spans 16 amino acids. Trimming removed 0 bases from V and 4 bases from J, with 12 bases in between. CDR3 sequence reads: CASSEYRGAGNEKLFF. As DNA, the CDR3 is TGTGCCAGCAGTGAATATCGGGGGGCCGGTAATGAAAAACTGTTTTTT.

The chain is built from TRBV9 and TRBJ2-5; TRBD2 matches 15 bases. V lost 4 bases to trimming and J lost 7 bases; unmatched junction nucleotides: 11. The CDR3 extends over 17 amino acids. Germline V gene data show CDR1 as SGDLS and CDR2 as YYNGEE. The chain's CDR3 is CASSPPGTSGGTGTQYF. Written as DNA, the CDR3 is TGTGCCAGCAGCCCCCCCGGGACTAGCGGGGGGACGGGGACCCAGTACTTC. The full variable domain, with the rest looked up from reference TRBV9 and TRBJ2-5, is DSGVTQTPKHLITATGQRVTLRCSPRSGDLSVYWYQQSLDQGLQFLIQYYNGEERAKGNILERFSAQQFPDLHSELNLSSLELGDSALYFCASSPPGTSGGTGTQYFGPGTRLLVL.

Comments on this clone: The same CDR3 is also encoded by other DNA sequences in this sample. The rearrangement links TRBV5-1 to TRBJ2-2; D is undetermined. The germline V gene encodes CDR1 SGHRS and CDR2 YFSETQ. Trimming took off 0 bases at V and 8 bases at J, with 14 bases between the two ends. The CDR3 covers 15 residues. The CDR3 region is CASSLEITRAGELFF. In nucleotides, the CDR3 is TGCGCCAGCAGCTTGGAGATAACCCGAGCTGGGGAGCTGTTTTTT. Full variable domain (rest looked up from reference TRBV5-1 and TRBJ2-2): KAGVTQTPRYLIKTRGQQVTLSCSPISGHRSVSWYQQTPGQGLQFLFEYFSETQRNKGNFPGRFSGRQFSNSRSEMNVSTLELGDSALYLCASSLEITRAGELFFGEGSRLTVL.

This chain connects TRBV7-2 to TRBJ2-3; 7 nucleotides line up with TRBD2. V dropped 1 base and J dropped 5; count of bases not matched to a gene: 12. This CDR3 contains 17 residues. Looked up from germline, CDR1 is SGHTA and CDR2 is FQGNSA. CDR3: CASSLGLAAFGKDTQYF. The CDR3 DNA follows: TGTGCCAGCAGCTTAGGCCTAGCGGCGTTCGGGAAAGATACGCAGTATTTT.

This clone appeared a single time. This chain connects TRBV15 to TRBJ2-2; 7 positions agree with TRBD2. V dropped 5 bases and J dropped 7; count of bases not matched to a gene: 10. CDR3 size: 15 residues. In germline, CDR1 is LNHNV, CDR2 YYDKDF (reference sequence). The CDR3 sequence is CATSVGTTSGGELFF. The CDR3 coding sequence is TGTGCCACCAGCGTCGGGACTACCTCTGGCGGGGAGCTGTTTTTT. The whole variable domain, remainder taken from reference TRBV15 and TRBJ2-2, is DAMVIQNPRYQVTQFGKPVTLSCSQTLNHNVMYWYQQKSSQAPKLLFHYYDKDFNNEADTPDNFQSRRPNTSFCFLDIRSPGLGDTAMYLCATSVGTTSGGELFFGEGSRLTVL.

The rearrangement joins TRBV19 to TRBJ2-7; D may be TRBD1 or TRBD2 (5 bases each). The CDR3 runs 18 residues. V gave up 4 bases and J gave up 0 bases, with 22 bases separating them. Per the germline V gene, CDR1 is LNHDA and CDR2 is SQIVND (reference sequence). The CDR3 protein is CASSTLFPEWGYSYEQYF. CDR3 bases: TGTGCCAGTAGTACCCTGTTCCCGGAATGGGGGTACTCCTACGAGCAGTACTTC.

The chain has TRBV5-6 and TRBJ1-1; 10 bases match TRBD1. This CDR3 contains 16 residues. CDR1 is SGHDT and CDR2 is YYEEEE in the germline V gene. The junction had 8 bases not matched to a gene; V was cut back by 2 bases and J by 4 bases. The chain's CDR3 is CASSFGTGALGTEAFF. Here the CDR3 DNA reads TGTGCCAGCAGCTTCGGGACAGGGGCCCTCGGCACTGAAGCTTTCTTT.

The rearrangement links TRBV6-1 to TRBJ2-5; D is ambiguous. Deletions cut 2 bases from V and 4 bases from J, with 14 bases between. Looked up from germline, CDR1 is MNHNS and CDR2 is SASEGT. The CDR3 runs 15 residues. CDR3 loop: CASSERGPKGETQYF. CDR3 sequence (DNA): TGTGCCAGCAGTGAACGAGGCCCTAAAGGAGAGACCCAGTACTTC.